One and the same sample provided the 29 T cell receptor beta chains below, sequenced in a study of blood T cell repertoires in COVID-19. Method: immunoSEQ multiplex PCR; TCRdb's copy keeps in-frame clones and lacks some. The sample comprises around 270,000 clones, 65% to 90% of which are singletons, and about 2% rests with the top ten. Source material: peripheral blood. The receptor source for this set is a man aged 25 to 40 with active or convalescent COVID-19.

V and J are TRBV7-9 and TRBJ1-2, with D uncertain. Trimming took 3 bases from V and 8 from J, leaving 16 bases between them. Per germline, CDR1 SEHNR and CDR2 FQNEAQ (reference sequence). CDR3 size: 14 residues. CDR3 amino acids: CASSFWTPGVGYTF. The CDR3 region has the DNA TGTGCCAGCAGCTTTTGGACTCCCGGGGTCGGCTACACCTTC.

The genes are TRBV5-1 and TRBJ2-7, with D perhaps TRBD2 (6 bases). V shed 4 bases and J shed 6 bases, with 26 bases lying between them. The CDR3 covers 17 residues. CDR1 and CDR2 (germline): SGHRS, YFSETQ. CDR3 amino acids: CASSPEGVLSSITEQYF. Written as DNA, the CDR3 is TGCGCCAGCAGCCCGGAGGGTGTCTTATCCTCGATAACCGAGCAGTACTTC.

This chain connects TRBV9 to TRBJ1-2; tentatively, D is TRBD1 (5 bases). The length of the CDR3 is 14 residues. Trimming took 3 bases from V and 6 from J, leaving 15 bases between them. Germline V CDR1 and CDR2: SGDLS, YYNGEE. Written as DNA, the CDR3 is TGTGCCAGCAGCGCCAGGTCGTGGGGCGATGGCTACACCTTC. Its translation: CASSARSWGDGYTF.

The V call is TRBV6-1, the J call TRBJ2-1, with D possibly TRBD1 on 6 matching bases. The CDR3 is made up of 12 amino acids. Germline CDR1 is MNHNS and CDR2 is SASEGT. Trimming stripped 3 bases from V and 7 bases from J, with 7 bases between. The chain's CDR3 is CASSERGNEQFF. In DNA, the CDR3 is TGTGCCAGCAGTGAGAGGGGGAATGAGCAGTTCTTC.

This clone has a single count. V gene TRBV9 combines with J gene TRBJ1-2, with 7 bases aligning to TRBD1. The CDR3 spans 15 residues. V dropped 3 bases and J dropped 4; count of bases not matched to a gene: 9. CDR1 is SGDLS and CDR2 is YYNGEE in the germline V gene. The CDR3 DNA reads as TGTGCCAGCAGCGGCCGACAGGGCTTAAGCTATGGCTACACCTTC. It yields the protein CASSGRQGLSYGYTF.

This clone has only one observation. The genes are TRBV5-1 and TRBJ2-5, with 13 bases aligning to TRBD2. CDR1 SGHRS and CDR2 YFSETQ come from the germline V gene. The junction had 8 bases not matched to a gene; V was cut back by 2 bases and J by 1 base. CDR3 size: 18 residues. The CDR3 spells CASSFWGTSGGVQETQYF. The CDR3 nucleotides read TGCGCCAGCAGCTTTTGGGGAACTAGCGGGGGGGTCCAAGAGACCCAGTACTTC.

The CDR3 coding sequence is TGTGCCAGTAGTATAGGAGGACAGTCGGCCCGGGGCTACACCTTC. It yields the protein CASSIGGQSARGYTF. This chain joins TRBV19 and TRBJ1-2, with a weak D call TRBD1 (6 bases). Germline CDR1 reads LNHDA; CDR2 reads SQIVND (reference sequence). The CDR3 spans 15 residues. V was shortened by 1 base and J by 8 bases, with 17 bases between the two germline ends. The full variable domain, its missing parts supplied by reference TRBV19 and TRBJ1-2, is DGGITQSPKYLFRKEGQNVTLSCEQNLNHDAMYWYRQDPGQGLRLIYYSQIVNDFQKGDIAEGYSVSREKKESFPLTVTSAQKNPTAFYLCASSIGGQSARGYTFGSGTRLTVV.

This clone was counted between two and nine times. V and J are TRBV5-1 and TRBJ2-1; 7 nucleotides align to TRBD1. The ends lost 2 bases at V and 4 bases at J; junction bases unmatched: 3. CDR1 SGHRS and CDR2 YFSETQ come from the germline V gene. This CDR3 region has 14 residues. This CDR3 is CASSFQGEYNEQFF. For the CDR3, the DNA is TGCGCCAGCAGCTTCCAGGGGGAATACAATGAGCAGTTCTTC.

The chain couples TRBV19 to TRBJ1-4; weak D call: TRBD1 (5 bases). CDR3 length: 12 amino acids. The V gene lost 6 bases and the J gene lost 7 bases, with 9 bases spanning the gap. Germline V lookup: CDR1 LNHDA, CDR2 SQIVND (reference sequence). CDR3 coding DNA: TGTGCCAGTAGGGGGCTTGGTGAAAAACTGTTTTTT. It translates to CASRGLGEKLFF.

The V call is TRBV24-1, the J call TRBJ1-1; 7 bases agree with TRBD1. V lost 7 bases, J lost 3 bases, and 4 bases stayed unmatched. This CDR3 spans 13 amino acids. Germline V lookup: CDR1 KGHDR, CDR2 SFDVKD. CDR3 amino acids: CATREGQDTEAFF. In nucleotides, the CDR3 is TGTGCCACCAGAGAAGGACAGGACACTGAAGCTTTCTTT.

The chain couples TRBV30 to TRBJ1-1; unclear D gene. V was trimmed by 0 bases and J by 5 bases, leaving 10 bases between them. From germline, CDR1 is GTSNPN and CDR2 SVGIG (reference sequence). The CDR3 length is 13 residues. The CDR3 here is CAWSVMEGTEAFF. In DNA form, the CDR3 reads TGTGCCTGGAGTGTAATGGAGGGTACTGAAGCTTTCTTT. The full variable domain, rest sourced from reference TRBV30 and TRBJ1-1, is SQTIHQWPATLVQPVGSPLSLECTVEGTSNPNLYWYRQAAGRGLQLLFYSVGIGQISSEVPQNLSASRPQDRQFILSSKKLLLSDSGFYLCAWSVMEGTEAFFGQGTRLTVV.

This clone was detected only once. The V call is TRBV30, the J call TRBJ2-7, with TRBD1 matching over 11 bases. This CDR3 has 19 residues. Germline V gene lookup returns CDR1 GTSNPN and CDR2 SVGIG (reference sequence). The junction had 15 bases not matched to a gene; V was cut back by 0 bases and J by 2 bases. In DNA form, the CDR3 reads TGTGCCTGGAGTGTATCTATTGGGACAGGGGGGTTCATAGCCTACGAGCAGTACTTC. The encoded protein is CAWSVSIGTGGFIAYEQYF.

There are many counts of this clone. The rearrangement uses TRBV4-2 and TRBJ1-6, with 8 bases lining up with TRBD1. Germline CDR1 LGHNA, CDR2 YNFKEQ. The ends lost 4 bases at V and 10 bases at J; junction bases unmatched: 6. The CDR3 totals 14 residues. The CDR3 loop is CASSPTGVGSPLHF. DNA for the CDR3: TGTGCCAGCAGCCCGACAGGGGTAGGCTCACCCCTCCACTTT.

The CDR3 spells CASSGANARTLAEYQETQYF. The CDR3 bases are TGTGCCAGCAGCGGGGCTAACGCTAGAACGCTAGCGGAATACCAAGAGACCCAGTACTTC. The V and J genes are TRBV3-1 (or the pseudogene TRBV3-2) and TRBJ2-5, with 7 bases fitting TRBD2. V gave up 5 bases and J gave up 0 bases; unmatched junction bases: 21. This CDR3 region has 20 residues. Germline CDR1 and CDR2: LGHDT and YNNKEL (reference sequence).

V usage is TRBV2 and J usage is TRBJ2-3, with D perhaps matching TRBD1 (5 bases). CDR3 length: 10 residues. Germline CDR1 and CDR2: SNHLY and FYNNEI. V gave up 9 bases and J gave up 6 bases, with 7 bases separating them. DNA of the CDR3: TGTGCCAGGGGGCGCGATACGCAGTATTTT. Protein sequence: CARGRDTQYF.

The rearrangement joins TRBV6-5 to TRBJ2-2, with TRBD1 identical over 7 bases. The length of the CDR3 is 15 residues. CDR1 is MNHEY and CDR2 is SVGAGI in the germline V gene. With V trimmed by 5 bases and J by 2 bases, 5 bases remained unmatched. CDR3 coding DNA: TGTGCCAGCAGTACGACAGGGACCAACACCGGGGAGCTGTTTTTT. Its protein is CASSTTGTNTGELFF.

The V gene is TRBV7-8, the J gene TRBJ1-2; 10 nucleotides line up with TRBD1. Germline V CDR1 and CDR2: SGHVS, FQNEAQ. The CDR3 sequence is 14 residues long. With 5 bases clipped from V and 6 bases from J, the junction kept 6 bases outside the gene matches. Here the CDR3 reads CASSHGTGEDGYTF. The CDR3 coding sequence is TGTGCCAGCAGCCACGGGACAGGGGAAGATGGCTACACCTTC.

The chain links TRBV5-4 to TRBJ2-7; TRBD2 agrees at 7 bases. CDR3 length: 16 amino acids. The ends lost 3 bases at V and 6 bases at J; junction bases unmatched: 15. Germline V gene sequence: CDR1 SGHNT, CDR2 YYREEE (reference sequence). The CDR3 coding sequence is TGTGCCAGCAGCTCGGAACCCGGGACTACCATCTCCGAGCAGTACTTC. Its translation: CASSSEPGTTISEQYF.

The chain has TRBV11-2 and TRBJ2-2; TRBD1 agrees at 7 bases. CDR3 length: 15 amino acids. The V gene end was trimmed by 3 bases and the J gene end by 5 bases; junction bases not matched to a gene: 6. Germline lookup yields CDR1 SGHAT and CDR2 FQNNGV. The chain's CDR3 is CASSLRETGTGELFF. The CDR3 DNA is TGTGCCAGCAGCTTGAGGGAGACAGGGACCGGGGAGCTGTTTTTT. The complete variable domain, with remaining parts taken from reference TRBV11-2 and TRBJ2-2, reads EAGVAQSPRYKIIEKRQSVAFWCNPISGHATLYWYQQILGQGPKLLIQFQNNGVVDDSQLPKDRFSAERLKGVDSTLKIQPAKLEDSAVYLCASSLRETGTGELFFGEGSRLTVL.

The chain recombines TRBV4-1 with TRBJ2-1; 9 nucleotides line up with TRBD2. The junction had 11 bases not matched to a gene; V was cut back by 3 bases and J by 5 bases. The CDR3 is 17 residues long. Looked up from germline, CDR1 is MGHRA and CDR2 is YSYEKL. The CDR3 spells CASSQTSRAGGNNEQFF. The CDR3 nucleotides read TGCGCCAGCAGCCAGACCTCCCGGGCGGGGGGGAACAATGAGCAGTTCTTC.

This chain links TRBV5-6 with TRBJ2-5, with TRBD2 matching over 13 bases. Germline V gene sequence: CDR1 SGHDT, CDR2 YYEEEE. With 2 bases clipped from V and 2 bases from J, the junction kept 3 bases outside the gene matches. The CDR3 consists of 16 residues. Here the CDR3 DNA reads TGTGCCAGCAGCTTATCACTAGCGGGGGGGCAAGAGACCCAGTACTTC. This encodes CASSLSLAGGQETQYF. Full variable domain (outside the CDR3, taken from reference TRBV5-6 and TRBJ2-5): DAGVTQSPTHLIKTRGQQVTLRCSPKSGHDTVSWYQQALGQGPQFIFQYYEEEERQRGNFPDRFSGHQFPNYSSELNVNALLLGDSALYLCASSLSLAGGQETQYFGPGTRLLVL.

The chain combines TRBV28 with TRBJ1-1; 7 nucleotides match TRBD1. There are 15 residues in the CDR3. Trimming at V came to 5 bases and at J to 5 bases, leaving 11 bases not matched to a gene. Germline CDR1 MDHEN, CDR2 SYDVKM. The CDR3 is CASSVRQGGATEAFF. CDR3 DNA sequence: TGTGCCAGCAGTGTACGACAGGGTGGTGCGACTGAAGCTTTCTTT.

Note on this clone: Within the sample, other DNA sequences also encode this same CDR3. The chain employs TRBV4-3 and TRBJ1-2; 7 bases are a match to TRBD1. Germline loops: CDR1 LGHNA, CDR2 YSLEER. The CDR3 loop spans 14 amino acids. Trimming removed 4 bases from V and 5 bases from J; junction bases left unmatched: 7. The CDR3, as DNA: TGCGCCAGCAGCCCCGGGACAGCCTCTTATGGCTACACCTTC. Translating gives CASSPGTASYGYTF.

V is TRBV10-2 and J is TRBJ2-3; 7 bases fit TRBD2. CDR3 length: 15 residues. Trimming cost V 3 bases and J 3 bases; bases outside gene matches: 6. Germline loops: CDR1 WSHSY, CDR2 SAAADI. The CDR3 is CASSEAAGVTDTQYF. CDR3 nucleotides: TGCGCCAGCAGTGAAGCTGCGGGGGTAACAGATACGCAGTATTTT.

With regard to this clone: Other DNA variants within this sample encode the same CDR3. The rearrangement uses TRBV5-1 and TRBJ2-7; TRBD1 is a possible D gene (5 bases). CDR3 length: 14 amino acids. CDR1 SGHRS and CDR2 YFSETQ come from the germline V gene. The germline V and J ends were trimmed by 1 base and 0 bases, with 8 bases remaining between them. This CDR3 reads CASSLTGSSYEQYF. CDR3 DNA sequence: TGCGCCAGCAGCTTGACAGGAAGCTCCTACGAGCAGTACTTC.

This clone was recorded only once. The gene calls are TRBV9 and TRBJ2-2, with 8 bases aligning to TRBD1. The germline V gene has CDR1 SGDLS and CDR2 YYNGEE. With 3 bases clipped from V and 4 bases from J, the junction kept 8 bases outside the gene matches. The CDR3 contains 16 residues. The CDR3, as DNA: TGTGCCAGCAGCGACCCGACAGGGGTAGTCACCGGGGAGCTGTTTTTT. It translates to CASSDPTGVVTGELFF.

The chain recombines TRBV29-1 with TRBJ1-2, with no clear D. The CDR3 is 14 residues long. Germline lookup yields CDR1 SQVTM and CDR2 ANQGSEA. Trimming took 0 bases from V and 7 from J, leaving 15 bases between them. In DNA form, the CDR3 reads TGCAGCGTTGAAGATCGGCAGGCGGGGTTTGGCTACACCTTC. It yields the protein CSVEDRQAGFGYTF.

The V and J genes are TRBV27 and TRBJ1-1, with D maybe TRBD1 (5 bases). Trimming left V 6 bases short and J 6 bases short, with 11 bases between. Germline V gives CDR1 MNHEY, CDR2 SMNVEV (reference sequence). The CDR3 length is 12 residues. CDR3 region: CASRGGTAEAFF. The DNA for the CDR3 is TGTGCCAGCAGGGGGGGGACCGCTGAAGCTTTCTTT.

This chain connects TRBV2 to TRBJ1-2; the match to TRBD1 covers 9 bases. Germline loops: CDR1 SNHLY, CDR2 FYNNEI. This CDR3 has 16 residues. J gave up 2 bases and V 4 bases, and 8 bases lay outside the gene matches. This chain's CDR3 is CASSGLGTGKNYGYTF. CDR3 sequence (DNA): TGTGCCAGCAGTGGATTGGGGACAGGGAAAAACTATGGCTACACCTTC.